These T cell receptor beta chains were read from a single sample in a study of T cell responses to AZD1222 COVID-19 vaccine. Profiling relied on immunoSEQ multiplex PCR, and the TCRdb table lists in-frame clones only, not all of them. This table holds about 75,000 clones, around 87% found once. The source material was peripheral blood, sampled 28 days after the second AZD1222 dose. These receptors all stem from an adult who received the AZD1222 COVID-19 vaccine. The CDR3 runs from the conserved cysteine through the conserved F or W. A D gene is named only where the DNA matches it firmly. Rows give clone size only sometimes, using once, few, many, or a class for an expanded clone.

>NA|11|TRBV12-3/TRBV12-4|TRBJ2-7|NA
CASSPGDEQYF
TGTGCCAGCAGCCCTGGGGACGAGCAGTACTTC
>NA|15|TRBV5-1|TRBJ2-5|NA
CASSLEAGRQETQYF
TGCGCCAGCAGCTTGGAGGCGGGGAGGCAAGAGACCCAGTACTTC
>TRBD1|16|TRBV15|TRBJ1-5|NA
CATSRAGTGVDQPQHF
TGTGCCACCAGCAGAGCCGGGACAGGGGTTGATCAGCCCCAGCATTTT
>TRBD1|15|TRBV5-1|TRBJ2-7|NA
CASSVPRQGANEQYF
TGCGCCAGCAGCGTTCCTCGGCAGGGGGCGAACGAGCAGTACTTC
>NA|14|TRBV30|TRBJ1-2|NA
CAWSGAGRWYGYTF
TGTGCCTGGAGTGGGGCGGGAAGGTGGTATGGCTACACCTTC
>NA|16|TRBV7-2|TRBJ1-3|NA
CASSPPGRFSGNTIYF
TGTGCCAGCAGCCCCCCGGGACGATTCTCTGGAAACACCATATATTTT
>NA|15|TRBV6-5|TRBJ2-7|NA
CASSSPRDGSYEQYF
TGTGCCAGCAGTTCTCCCCGGGACGGATCCTACGAGCAGTACTTC
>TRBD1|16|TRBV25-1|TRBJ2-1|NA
CASSELGTGGFGEQFF
TGTGCCAGCAGTGAATTGGGGACAGGGGGCTTCGGAGAGCAGTTCTTC
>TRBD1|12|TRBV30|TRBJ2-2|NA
CSGTGNTGELFF
TGTTCGGGGACAGGGAACACCGGGGAGCTGTTTTTT
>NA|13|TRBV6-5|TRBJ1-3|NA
CASRAGYGNTIYF
TGTGCCAGCAGGGCAGGGTACGGAAACACCATATATTTT
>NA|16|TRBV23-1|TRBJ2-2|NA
CASRLEARRDTGELFF
TGCGCCAGCAGACTAGAGGCCCGAAGGGACACCGGGGAGCTGTTTTTT
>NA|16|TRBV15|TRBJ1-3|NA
CATSRDKFPSGNTIYF
TGTGCCACCAGCAGAGATAAGTTTCCCTCTGGAAACACCATATATTTT
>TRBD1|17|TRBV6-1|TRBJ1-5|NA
CASSGTGGVRGDQPQHF
TGTGCCAGCAGTGGGACAGGGGGCGTCAGGGGGGATCAGCCCCAGCATTTT
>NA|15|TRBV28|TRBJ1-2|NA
CASSPTGTAVYGYTF
TGTGCCAGCAGTCCAACAGGAACGGCAGTCTATGGCTACACCTTC
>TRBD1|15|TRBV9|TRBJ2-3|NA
CASSVVGGAADTQYF
TGTGCCAGCAGCGTAGTAGGGGGCGCAGCAGATACGCAGTATTTT
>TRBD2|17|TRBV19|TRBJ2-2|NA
CASTPASGGDYTGELFF
TGTGCCAGTACCCCGGCTAGCGGGGGGGATTACACCGGGGAGCTGTTTTTT
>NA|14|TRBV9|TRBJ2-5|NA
CASSVGGPKETQYF
TGTGCCAGCAGCGTCGGGGGCCCGAAAGAGACCCAGTACTTC
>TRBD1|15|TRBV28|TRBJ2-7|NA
CASSLPDRGRGEQYF
TGTGCCAGCAGTTTACCGGACAGGGGGCGAGGCGAGCAGTACTTC
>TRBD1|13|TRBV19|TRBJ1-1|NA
CASSRQGVEEAFF
TGTGCCAGTAGCCGACAGGGGGTAGAGGAAGCTTTCTTT
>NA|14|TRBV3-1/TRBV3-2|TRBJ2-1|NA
CASSQGLSGSEQFF
TGTGCCAGCAGCCAAGGGTTGTCTGGGAGTGAGCAGTTCTTC
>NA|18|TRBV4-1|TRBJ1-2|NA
CASSQDLEMDIRAYGYTF
TGCGCCAGCAGCCAAGATCTCGAAATGGATATCCGGGCCTATGGCTACACCTTC
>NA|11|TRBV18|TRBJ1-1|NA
CASSGNTEAFF
TGTGCCAGCTCTGGGAACACTGAAGCTTTCTTT
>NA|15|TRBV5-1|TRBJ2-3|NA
CASSLEAQDTDTQYF
TGCGCCAGCAGCTTGGAGGCACAGGACACAGATACGCAGTATTTT
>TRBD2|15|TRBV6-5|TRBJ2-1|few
CASRPSGSSYNEQFF
TGTGCCAGCAGACCTAGCGGGAGCTCCTACAATGAGCAGTTCTTC
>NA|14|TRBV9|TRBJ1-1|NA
CASSASRGNTEAFF
TGTGCCAGCAGCGCAAGTAGGGGGAACACTGAAGCTTTCTTT
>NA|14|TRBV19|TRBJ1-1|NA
CASSIGQLNTEAFF
TGTGCCAGTAGTATTGGCCAGCTGAACACTGAAGCTTTCTTT
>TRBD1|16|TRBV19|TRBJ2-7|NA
CASSAPRGTGSYEQYF
TGTGCCAGTAGTGCCCCAAGGGGGACAGGCTCCTACGAGCAGTACTTC
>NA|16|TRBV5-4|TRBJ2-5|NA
CASTLAGARGGETQYF
TGTGCCAGCACCCTGGCGGGGGCGCGAGGAGGAGAGACCCAGTACTTC
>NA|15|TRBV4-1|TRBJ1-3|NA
CASSLSKGGGNTIYF
TGCGCCAGCAGCCTCTCGAAAGGGGGAGGAAACACCATATATTTT
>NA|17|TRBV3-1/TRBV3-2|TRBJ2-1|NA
CASSLSGQGGTYNEQFF
TGTGCCAGCAGCCTGTCGGGTCAGGGAGGAACCTACAATGAGCAGTTCTTC
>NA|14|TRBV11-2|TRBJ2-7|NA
CASSLGSGAYEQYF
TGTGCCAGCAGCTTAGGGTCAGGGGCCTACGAGCAGTACTTC
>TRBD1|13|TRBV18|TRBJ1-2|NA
CASSRGQGYGYTF
TGTGCCAGCTCCCGGGGACAGGGATATGGCTACACCTTC
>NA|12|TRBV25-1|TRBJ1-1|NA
CASSGPQPEAFF
TGTGCCAGCAGTGGACCCCAGCCCGAAGCTTTCTTT
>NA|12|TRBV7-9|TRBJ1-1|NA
CASGDSWMNAFF
TGTGCCAGCGGGGACTCTTGGATGAATGCTTTCTTT
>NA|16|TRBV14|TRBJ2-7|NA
CASSQAGGGLSYEQYF
TGTGCCAGCAGCCAAGCTGGGGGGGGGCTCTCCTACGAGCAGTACTTC
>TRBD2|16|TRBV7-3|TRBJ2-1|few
CASSLLSGGADNEQFF
TGTGCCAGCAGCCTTCTTAGCGGGGGGGCCGACAATGAGCAGTTCTTC
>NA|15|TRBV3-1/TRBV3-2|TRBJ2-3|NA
CASSRRGPTTDTQYF
TGTGCCAGCAGCCGGCGGGGGCCCACCACAGATACGCAGTATTTT
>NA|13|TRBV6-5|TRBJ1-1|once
CASTRTANTEAFF
TGTGCCAGCACTAGAACGGCGAACACTGAAGCTTTCTTT
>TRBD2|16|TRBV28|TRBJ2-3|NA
CATKTSSASIIDTQYF
TGTGCCACCAAGACTAGCTCCGCGAGTATAATAGATACGCAGTATTTT
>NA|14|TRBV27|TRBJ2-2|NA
CASSLRENTGELFF
TGTGCCAGCAGTTTACGGGAGAACACCGGGGAGCTGTTTTTT
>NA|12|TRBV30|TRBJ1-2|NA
CAWSVGKYGYTF
TGTGCCTGGAGTGTGGGCAAATATGGCTACACCTTC
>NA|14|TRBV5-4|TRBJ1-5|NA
CASSLGGGNQPQHF
TGTGCCAGCAGCCTGGGGGGGGGCAATCAGCCCCAGCATTTT
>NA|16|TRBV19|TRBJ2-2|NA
CASSIDRRQYTGELFF
TGTGCCAGTAGTATAGATCGTCGCCAGTACACCGGGGAGCTGTTTTTT
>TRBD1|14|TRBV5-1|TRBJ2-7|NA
CASREMDRAYEQYF
TGCGCCAGCAGGGAAATGGACAGGGCCTACGAGCAGTACTTC
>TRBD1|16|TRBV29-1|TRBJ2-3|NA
CSVEPGTGGSTDTQYF
TGCAGCGTTGAACCCGGGACAGGGGGAAGCACAGATACGCAGTATTTT
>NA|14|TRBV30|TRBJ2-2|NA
CAWKGGFNTGELFF
TGTGCCTGGAAGGGGGGCTTCAACACCGGGGAGCTGTTTTTT
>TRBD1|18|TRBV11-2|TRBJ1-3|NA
CASSKDFDRGQRRNTIYF
TGTGCCAGCAGCAAGGACTTCGACAGGGGGCAGAGGAGGAACACCATATATTTT
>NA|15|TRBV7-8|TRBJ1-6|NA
CASSLVRTENSPLHF
TGTGCCAGCAGCTTAGTGAGGACAGAGAATTCACCCCTCCACTTT
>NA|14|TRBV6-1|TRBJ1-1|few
CASSDPGLNTEAFF
TGTGCCAGCAGTGACCCGGGCCTTAACACTGAAGCTTTCTTT
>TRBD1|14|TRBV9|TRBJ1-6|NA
CASSGQGASSPLHF
TGTGCCAGCAGCGGACAGGGGGCGAGTTCACCCCTCCACTTT
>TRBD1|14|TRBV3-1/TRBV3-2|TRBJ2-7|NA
CASSQDLRGPQLFF
TGTGCCAGCAGCCAAGACCTTAGGGGGCCCCAATTATTTTTC
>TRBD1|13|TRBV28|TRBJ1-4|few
CASSGGSSEKLFF
TGTGCCAGTTCAGGGGGGTCGAGTGAAAAACTGTTTTTT
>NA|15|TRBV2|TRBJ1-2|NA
CASSEAMMGLHGYTF
TGTGCCAGCAGTGAAGCTATGATGGGGTTACATGGCTACACCTTC
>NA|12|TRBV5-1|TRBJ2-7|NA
CASSPQGYEQYF
TGCGCCAGCAGCCCTCAAGGTTACGAGCAGTACTTC
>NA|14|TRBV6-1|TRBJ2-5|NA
CASSDTGRWETQYF
TGTGCCAGCAGTGACACAGGGAGGTGGGAGACCCAGTACTTC